The clone carrying this T cell receptor beta chain was found once. The data were taken from a study of CD8 T cells in Susac syndrome. Looked up from germline, CDR1 is LNHDA and CDR2 is SQIVND (reference sequence). The CDR3 is made up of 14 amino acids. J lost 5 bases, V lost 10 bases, and 9 bases had no gene match. In blood CD8+ and CD4+ T cells, TCR beta underwent sequencing. Controls were healthy donors (matched for age and sex). Random hexamers primed reverse transcription of about 0.5 to 1 ug RNA. An immunoSEQ multiplex PCR amplified TCR beta CDR3 over 54 Vbeta and 13 Jbeta. One entry per CDR3 protein results from TCRdb running MiXCR on the immunoSEQ multiplex PCR reads. There are 95,000 or so distinct CDR3 sequences in the sample; around 93% occur only once, and about 0.32% lies in the top ten.

The chain carries TRBV19 and TRBJ2-7; 12 bases align to TRBD1. The specimen sequenced was CD8+ T cells from PBMCs. The receptor comes from a human donor in good health. CDR3 in amino acids: CATLPGTGGDEQYF. The DNA of the CDR3 is TGTGCCACTTTACCCGGGACAGGGGGCGACGAGCAGTACTTC.